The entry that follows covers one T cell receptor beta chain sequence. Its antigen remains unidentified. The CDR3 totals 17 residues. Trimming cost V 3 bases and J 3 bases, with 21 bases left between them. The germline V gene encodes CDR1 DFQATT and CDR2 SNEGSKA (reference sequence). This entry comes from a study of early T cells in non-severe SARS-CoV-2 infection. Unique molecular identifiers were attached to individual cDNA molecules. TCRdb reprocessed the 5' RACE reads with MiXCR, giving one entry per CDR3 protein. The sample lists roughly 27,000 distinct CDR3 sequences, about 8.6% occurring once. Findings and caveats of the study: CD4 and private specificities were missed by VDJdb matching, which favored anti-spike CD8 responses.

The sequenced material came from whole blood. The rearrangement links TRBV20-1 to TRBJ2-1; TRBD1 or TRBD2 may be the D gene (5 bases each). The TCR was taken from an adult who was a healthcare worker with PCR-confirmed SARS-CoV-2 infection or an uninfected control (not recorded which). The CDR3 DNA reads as TGCAGTGCTAGTGGGGACGGTATCGGGGCGTTCTACAATGAGCAGTTCTTC. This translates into CSASGDGIGAFYNEQFF.